Presented here are 32 T cell receptor beta chains from one specimen sequenced in a study of OX40 agonist ivuxolimab in advanced cancers. The table came from immunoSEQ multiplex PCR; TCRdb's copy has only in-frame clones and leaves some out. The data show approximately 73,000 clones, roughly 89% seen once. The input for sequencing was CD4+ or CD8+ T cells sorted from blood, taken in a trial of the OX40 agonist ivuxolimab. Every receptor here comes from an adult with an advanced solid tumor such as melanoma, head and neck, liver or kidney cancer.

The chain combines TRBV7-2 with TRBJ2-2, with 9 positions matching TRBD2. With 5 bases clipped from V and 2 bases from J, the junction kept 9 bases outside the gene matches. Germline loops: CDR1 SGHTA, CDR2 FQGNSA. The CDR3 has 17 amino acids. CDR3 protein: CASSPRRLAVNTGELFF. The CDR3 coding sequence is TGTGCCAGCAGCCCCCGACGACTAGCGGTAAACACCGGGGAGCTGTTTTTT.

The gene calls are TRBV11-3 and TRBJ1-1; 8 nucleotides agree with TRBD1. Germline CDR1 and CDR2: SGHNT and YENEEA. The length of the CDR3 is 14 residues. After removal of 5 bases from V and 8 bases from J, the junction contained 10 bases not matched to a gene. CDR3 region: CASSPNGQGREAFF. The CDR3 DNA follows: TGTGCCAGCAGCCCCAATGGACAGGGTCGCGAAGCTTTCTTT.

The chain has TRBV5-4 and TRBJ2-3; perhaps D is TRBD1 or TRBD2 (5 bases each). Looked up from germline, CDR1 is SGHNT and CDR2 is YYREEE (reference sequence). The CDR3 totals 15 residues. V lost 5 bases to trimming and J lost 4 bases, with 17 bases between them. The CDR3 nucleotides read TGTGCCAGCAGATCGGGACGGGTCGACTCAGATACGCAGTATTTT. Its protein product is CASRSGRVDSDTQYF.

The rearrangement links TRBV10-2 to TRBJ1-4; the D gene is possibly TRBD1 (6 bases). This CDR3 spans 14 amino acids. Trimming removed 8 bases at V and 2 bases at J, with 12 bases between. Germline CDR1 WSHSY, CDR2 SAAADI. Here the CDR3 reads CASRRGATNEKLFF. The CDR3 DNA is TGCGCCAGCCGGCGGGGGGCTACTAATGAAAAACTGTTTTTT.

With regard to this clone: Other DNA sequences in the sample encode the same CDR3. The CDR3 coding sequence is TGTGCCAGCAACGAACAGAACTCTGGGGCCAACGTCCTGACTTTC. Amino acids: CASNEQNSGANVLTF. The V and J genes are TRBV28 and TRBJ2-6; D is undetermined. The CDR3 has 15 amino acids. Per germline, CDR1 MDHEN and CDR2 SYDVKM. The V end was cut by 7 bases, the J end by 0 bases, with 10 bases between.

This clone has at least ten counts. This chain uses TRBV2 with TRBJ1-1; unclear D gene. Trimming stripped 6 bases from V and 0 bases from J, with 8 bases between. Germline CDR1 reads SNHLY; CDR2 reads FYNNEI. The CDR3 covers 13 residues. CDR3 coding DNA: TGTGCCAGCAGAGACAACTTGAACACTGAAGCTTTCTTT. Its protein is CASRDNLNTEAFF. Full variable domain (rest looked up from reference TRBV2 and TRBJ1-1): EPEVTQTPSHQVTQMGQEVILRCVPISNHLYFYWYRQILGQKVEFLVSFYNNEISEKSEIFDDQFSVERPDGSNFTLKIRSTKLEDSAMYFCASRDNLNTEAFFGQGTRLTVV.

In DNA, the CDR3 is TGTGCCAGCAGCGGGACTGTTAGCACAGATACGCAGTATTTT. Translating gives CASSGTVSTDTQYF. This sequence joins TRBV9 and TRBJ2-3; D perhaps matches TRBD2 (5 bases). V dropped 3 bases and J dropped 0 bases, with 8 bases sitting between them. This CDR3 has 14 amino acids. CDR1 and CDR2 (germline): SGDLS, YYNGEE.

The rearrangement joins TRBV28 to TRBJ1-5, with D maybe TRBD1 (6 bases). The V gene lost 7 bases and the J gene lost 3 bases, with 19 bases spanning the gap. The CDR3 runs to 16 residues. CDR1 and CDR2 from the germline V gene are MDHEN and SYDVKM. The CDR3 protein is CASTSPPGQNNQPQHF. DNA for the CDR3: TGTGCCAGCACCTCTCCCCCGGGACAAAACAATCAGCCCCAGCATTTT.

This chain links TRBV18 with TRBJ2-7; unclear D gene. V was trimmed by 2 bases and J by 0 bases, leaving 17 bases between them. CDR3 length: 17 amino acids. Germline V gene data show CDR1 as KGHSH and CDR2 as LQKENI. The CDR3 nucleotides are TGTGCCAGCTCACCAAGCGTTGACTCGTCCAGCTCCTACGAGCAGTACTTC. Its protein is CASSPSVDSSSSYEQYF.

The chain has TRBV10-1 and TRBJ1-3; TRBD1 matches at 7 bases. With V trimmed by 3 bases and J by 0 bases, 8 bases remained unmatched. Germline assignment: CDR1 WNHNN and CDR2 SYGVQD (reference sequence). CDR3 size: 17 residues. CDR3 sequence: CASSEFPGQRSGNTIYF. The CDR3 DNA reads TGCGCCAGCAGTGAATTCCCGGGACAGCGCTCTGGAAACACCATATATTTT.

The chain links TRBV6-6 to TRBJ2-7; D is unclear. CDR3 length equals 16 residues. Germline loops: CDR1 MNHNY, CDR2 SVGAGI (reference sequence). The ends were cut back, 1 base at V and 4 bases at J, with 17 bases in the middle. CDR3 sequence reads: CASSYLNTASGYEQYF. The CDR3 DNA reads as TGTGCCAGCAGTTACTTAAATACCGCCTCTGGGTACGAGCAGTACTTC.

This chain connects TRBV27 to TRBJ2-5; 7 nucleotides agree with TRBD1. The tail of the sequence fits TRBJ2-7 better, so the J call may be wrong. CDR1 is MNHEY and CDR2 is SMNVEV in the germline V gene (reference sequence). This CDR3 region has 14 residues. CDR3 DNA sequence: TGTGCCAGCAGTTTTCTGGACAGGAGCTACGAGCAGTACTTC. Its translation: CASSFLDRSYEQYF.

The chain has TRBV6-5 and TRBJ2-7; D may be TRBD2 (6 bases). Germline loops: CDR1 MNHEY, CDR2 SVGAGI. CDR3 length: 15 residues. V was clipped by 0 bases and J by 1 base, with 10 bases between them. CDR3 protein: CASSYSREPSYEQYF. The CDR3 DNA sequence: TGTGCCAGCAGTTACTCTCGGGAGCCGTCCTACGAGCAGTACTTC.

This chain links TRBV4-2 with TRBJ1-2, with 9 bases lining up with TRBD1. Per the germline V gene, CDR1 is LGHNA and CDR2 is YNFKEQ. J gave up 2 bases and V 4 bases, and 5 bases lay outside the gene matches. The CDR3 consists of 15 residues. The chain's CDR3 is CASSREQGANYGYTF. CDR3 in DNA: TGTGCCAGCAGCCGAGAACAGGGGGCAAACTATGGCTACACCTTC.

The V and J genes are TRBV6-6 and TRBJ2-5; TRBD1 agrees at 8 bases. Germline-derived CDR1 and CDR2 are MNHNY and SVGAGI (reference sequence). There are 13 residues in the CDR3. The V segment lost 7 bases and the J segment 5 bases; nucleotides outside the gene matches: 6. The chain's CDR3 is CASTPRDRETQYF. As DNA, the CDR3 is TGTGCCAGCACCCCCCGGGACAGGGAGACCCAGTACTTC.

This chain links TRBV18 with TRBJ2-2, with 11 bases fitting TRBD2. Germline CDR1 reads KGHSH; CDR2 reads LQKENI. The CDR3 extends over 16 amino acids. J was trimmed by 5 bases and V by 6 bases; bases with no gene match: 8. CDR3 amino acids: CASSPTSGRLTGELFF. The CDR3 region has the DNA TGTGCCAGCTCCCCTACTAGCGGGAGATTAACCGGGGAGCTGTTTTTT.

This clone was observed a handful of times. The chain has TRBV5-1 and TRBJ1-1; the match to TRBD1 covers 7 bases. This CDR3 has 14 residues. V gave up 5 bases and J gave up 5 bases; unmatched junction bases: 9. Germline-derived CDR1 and CDR2 are SGHRS and YFSETQ. CDR3 in amino acids: CASSPQGPPTEAFF. CDR3 DNA: TGCGCCAGCAGTCCACAGGGGCCCCCAACTGAAGCTTTCTTT.

The CDR3 loop is CASSYNRDRGYEQYF. CDR3 coding DNA: TGTGCCAGCAGTTACAACCGGGACAGGGGCTACGAGCAGTACTTC. V and J are TRBV6-5 and TRBJ2-7, with 10 bases matching TRBD1. V trimming: 2 bases; J trimming: 3 bases; junction bases outside the gene matches: 4. Germline lookup yields CDR1 MNHEY and CDR2 SVGAGI. This CDR3 spans 15 amino acids.

This clone was seen a single time. This rearrangement joins TRBV19 to TRBJ2-5; a possible D gene is TRBD2 (5 bases). Germline V CDR1 and CDR2: LNHDA, SQIVND (reference sequence). V dropped 1 base and J dropped 5 bases, with 17 bases sitting between them. The CDR3 length is 16 residues. The CDR3 DNA reads TGTGCCAGTAGTATAGGTCGGACTTCTATCTGGGAGACCCAGTACTTC. It codes for CASSIGRTSIWETQYF.

The rearrangement joins TRBV13 to TRBJ1-1, with 7 bases fitting TRBD1. Germline V gene sequence: CDR1 PRHDT, CDR2 FYEKMQ (reference sequence). There are 14 residues in the CDR3. Germline trimming cut 10 bases from V and 1 base from J; bases unmatched to any gene: 9. The CDR3 is CATMPGQTNTEAFF. CDR3 sequence (DNA): TGTGCCACGATGCCGGGACAGACGAACACTGAAGCTTTCTTT.

This clone was seen once. The rearrangement joins TRBV12-5 to TRBJ2-5, with 9 bases identical to TRBD1. Trimming at V came to 0 bases and at J to 4 bases, leaving 0 bases not matched to a gene. Germline V gives CDR1 LGHNT, CDR2 FRNRAP. The CDR3 consists of 14 residues. CDR3 region: CASGLVDRGETQYF. CDR3 nucleotides: TGTGCTAGTGGTTTGGTGGACAGGGGAGAGACCCAGTACTTC. The entire variable domain, with the rest obtained from reference TRBV12-5 and TRBJ2-5, is as follows: DARVTQTPRHKVTEMGQEVTMRCQPILGHNTVFWYRQTMMQGLELLAYFRNRAPLDDSGMPKDRFSAEMPDATLATLKIQPSEPRDSAVYFCASGLVDRGETQYFGPGTRLLVL.

The chain couples TRBV12-5 to TRBJ1-5; no clear D gene. Germline assignment: CDR1 LGHNT and CDR2 FRNRAP. This CDR3 is 13 amino acids long. V was shortened by 5 bases and J by 0 bases, with 5 bases between the two germline ends. This chain's CDR3 is CASGHDSNQPQHF. For the CDR3, the DNA is TGTGCTAGTGGTCACGATAGCAATCAGCCCCAGCATTTT.

The gene calls are TRBV9 and TRBJ2-1; the D gene is possibly TRBD1 (6 bases). Trimming took off 8 bases at V and 8 bases at J, with 14 bases between the two ends. Germline CDR1 is SGDLS and CDR2 is YYNGEE. This CDR3 contains 12 residues. The CDR3 nucleotides read TGTGCCAGTACAGGGATTCTCGATGAGCAGTTCTTC. This encodes CASTGILDEQFF.

The chain combines TRBV9 with TRBJ2-3; no firm D call. In germline, CDR1 is SGDLS, CDR2 YYNGEE. The V gene lost 0 bases and the J gene lost 5 bases, with 4 bases spanning the gap. The CDR3 totals 12 residues. CDR3 in amino acids: CASSVVEDTQYF. CDR3 sequence (DNA): TGTGCCAGCAGCGTAGTAGAAGATACGCAGTATTTT.

The gene calls are TRBV19 and TRBJ1-5; D unclear. V was cut by 8 bases and J by 5 bases, with 10 bases left in between. There are 12 residues in the CDR3. From germline, CDR1 is LNHDA and CDR2 SQIVND (reference sequence). Here the CDR3 reads CASSFTDQPQHF. The CDR3 DNA reads as TGTGCCAGTTCGTTTACGGATCAGCCCCAGCATTTT.

This rearrangement joins TRBV30 to TRBJ2-7; no reliable D call. Trimming removed 2 bases at V and 3 bases at J, with 11 bases between. Germline-derived CDR1 and CDR2 are GTSNPN and SVGIG (reference sequence). CDR3 size: 13 residues. The CDR3 sequence is CAWSSVSNYEQYF. In nucleotides, the CDR3 is TGTGCCTGGAGTAGCGTCAGTAACTACGAGCAGTACTTC.

This clone was picked up a small number of times. The V call is TRBV5-6, the J call TRBJ1-3; D not certain. Deletions cut 4 bases from V and 8 bases from J, with 19 bases between. Germline V CDR1 and CDR2: SGHDT, YYEEEE. CDR3 length: 15 amino acids. CDR3 coding DNA: TGTGCCAGCAGCGCCCCGGGCCTCGATGGGGACACCATATATTTT. Protein: CASSAPGLDGDTIYF. The variable domain in full, with the rest retrieved from reference TRBV5-6 and TRBJ1-3, is DAGVTQSPTHLIKTRGQQVTLRCSPKSGHDTVSWYQQALGQGPQFIFQYYEEEERQRGNFPDRFSGHQFPNYSSELNVNALLLGDSALYLCASSAPGLDGDTIYFGEGSWLTVV.

The chain joins TRBV5-8 to TRBJ2-6; D perhaps matches TRBD1 (6 bases). The CDR3 has 17 residues. V was clipped by 0 bases and J by 11 bases, with 21 bases between them. Germline V gene sequence: CDR1 SGHTS, CDR2 YDEGEE. The CDR3 DNA follows: TGTGCCAGCAGCTTGGGGGGGACAAGGTATCTTCTCGACGTCCTGACTTTC. As protein: CASSLGGTRYLLDVLTF.

This clone was counted once. The chain joins TRBV7-6 to TRBJ2-1; maybe TRBD1 (5 bases). Germline CDR1 reads SGHVS; CDR2 reads FNYEAQ. Trimming shortened V by 2 bases and J by 10 bases, and 9 bases separated the two germline ends. The CDR3 is made up of 12 amino acids. The CDR3 nucleotides read TGTGCCAGCAGCTTATCCCCAGGGGAGCAGTTCTTC. This encodes CASSLSPGEQFF. Complete variable domain (other parts from reference TRBV7-6 and TRBJ2-1): GAGVSQSPRYKVTKRGQDVALRCDPISGHVSLYWYRQALGQGPEFLTYFNYEAQQDKSGLPNDRFSAERPEGSISTLTIQRTEQRDSAMYRCASSLSPGEQFFGPGTRLTVL.

In this sample, this clone turned up once. This sequence joins TRBV7-9 and TRBJ2-7; D uncertain. With 5 bases removed from V and 5 bases from J, the gap between germline ends came to 19 bases. The CDR3 totals 15 residues. CDR1 and CDR2 from the germline V gene are SEHNR and FQNEAQ (reference sequence). The DNA for the CDR3 is TGTGCCAGCAGCCTATTCAGTCCCCCAGCAAACGAGCAGTACTTC. Residues: CASSLFSPPANEQYF.

This clone is a singleton in its sample. The chain couples TRBV5-1 to TRBJ2-2; TRBD2 aligns across 13 bases. Unmatched junction bases numbered 11, after V lost 4 bases and J lost 5 bases. This CDR3 has 18 residues. Germline assignment: CDR1 SGHRS and CDR2 YFSETQ. Here the CDR3 reads CASSTKTSGRAKTGELFF. Here the CDR3 DNA reads TGCGCCAGCAGCACAAAAACTAGCGGGAGGGCCAAAACCGGGGAGCTGTTTTTT.

In this sample, this clone turned up once. This chain uses TRBV28 with TRBJ1-5; weak D call: TRBD1 (5 bases). Per the germline V gene, CDR1 is MDHEN and CDR2 is SYDVKM. CDR3 size: 15 residues. Deletions cut 4 bases from V and 7 bases from J, with 17 bases between. The CDR3: CASSSLRVSGQPQHF. The CDR3 DNA is TGTGCCAGCAGTTCACTCAGGGTTTCGGGACAGCCCCAGCATTTT.